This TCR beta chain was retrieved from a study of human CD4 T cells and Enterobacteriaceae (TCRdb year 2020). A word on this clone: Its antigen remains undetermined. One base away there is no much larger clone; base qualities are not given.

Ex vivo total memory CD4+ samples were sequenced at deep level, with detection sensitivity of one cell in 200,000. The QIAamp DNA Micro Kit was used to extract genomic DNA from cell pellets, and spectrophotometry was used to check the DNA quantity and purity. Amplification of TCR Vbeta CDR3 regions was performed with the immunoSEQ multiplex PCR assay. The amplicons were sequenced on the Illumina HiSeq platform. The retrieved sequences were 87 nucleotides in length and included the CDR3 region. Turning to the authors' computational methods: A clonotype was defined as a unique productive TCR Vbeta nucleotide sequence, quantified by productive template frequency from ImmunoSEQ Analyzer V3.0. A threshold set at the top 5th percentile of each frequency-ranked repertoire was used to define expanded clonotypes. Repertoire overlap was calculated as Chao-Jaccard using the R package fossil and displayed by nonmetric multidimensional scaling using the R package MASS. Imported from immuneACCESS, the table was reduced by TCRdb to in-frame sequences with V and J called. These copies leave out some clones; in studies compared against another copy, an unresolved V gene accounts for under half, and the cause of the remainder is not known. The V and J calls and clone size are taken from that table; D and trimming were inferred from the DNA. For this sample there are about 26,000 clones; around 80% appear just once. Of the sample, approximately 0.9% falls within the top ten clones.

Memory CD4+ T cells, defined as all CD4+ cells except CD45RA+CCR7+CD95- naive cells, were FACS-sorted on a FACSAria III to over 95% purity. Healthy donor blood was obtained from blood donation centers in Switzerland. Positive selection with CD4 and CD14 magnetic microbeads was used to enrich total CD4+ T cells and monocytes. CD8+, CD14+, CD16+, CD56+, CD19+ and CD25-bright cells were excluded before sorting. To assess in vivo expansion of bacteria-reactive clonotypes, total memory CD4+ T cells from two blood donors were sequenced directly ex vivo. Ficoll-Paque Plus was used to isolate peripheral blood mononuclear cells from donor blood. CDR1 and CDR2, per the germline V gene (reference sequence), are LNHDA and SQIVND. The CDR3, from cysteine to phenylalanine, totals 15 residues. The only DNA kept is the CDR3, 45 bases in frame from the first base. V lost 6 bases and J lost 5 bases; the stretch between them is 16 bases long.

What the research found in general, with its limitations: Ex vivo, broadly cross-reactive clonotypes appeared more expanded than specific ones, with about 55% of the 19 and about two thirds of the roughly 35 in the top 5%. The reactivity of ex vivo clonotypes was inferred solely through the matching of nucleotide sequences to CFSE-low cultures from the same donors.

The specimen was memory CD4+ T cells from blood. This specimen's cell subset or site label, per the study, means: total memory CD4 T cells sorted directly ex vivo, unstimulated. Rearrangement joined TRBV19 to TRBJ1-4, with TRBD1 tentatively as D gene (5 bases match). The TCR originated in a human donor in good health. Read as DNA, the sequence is TGTGCCAGTAGAAGACTTCAGGGAAGAAATGAAAAACTGTTTTTT. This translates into CASRRLQGRNEKLFF.